What follows are 2 T cell receptor beta chains derived from one specimen sequenced in a study of blood T cell repertoires in COVID-19. Only in-frame clones appear in the TCRdb table, and some are missing; sequencing was by immunoSEQ multiplex PCR. The table lists about 210,000 clones, 85% to 90% of them singletons, with roughly 24% in the top ten. Sequencing was performed on PBMCs or T cells enriched from blood (not recorded which). Every receptor here comes from a woman in her thirties or forties in a cohort exposed to, infected with or recovered from COVID-19 (not recorded which).

The chain combines TRBV5-1 with TRBJ1-2; D call uncertain. Looked up from germline, CDR1 is SGHRS and CDR2 is YFSETQ. The CDR3 totals 13 residues. The germline V and J ends were trimmed by 2 bases and 7 bases, with 12 bases remaining between them. The CDR3 DNA reads as TGCGCCAGCAGCTTATCTGGTGGCTTTGGCTACACCTTC. It is translated as CASSLSGGFGYTF.

The chain is built from TRBV4-1 and TRBJ1-1; 10 bases match TRBD1. The CDR3 loop spans 14 amino acids. CDR1 MGHRA and CDR2 YSYEKL come from the germline V gene. V gave up 3 bases and J gave up 10 bases; unmatched junction bases: 8. The CDR3 spells CASSQTTGGYIAFF. The CDR3 DNA follows: TGCGCCAGCAGCCAGACGACAGGGGGCTATATAGCTTTCTTT.